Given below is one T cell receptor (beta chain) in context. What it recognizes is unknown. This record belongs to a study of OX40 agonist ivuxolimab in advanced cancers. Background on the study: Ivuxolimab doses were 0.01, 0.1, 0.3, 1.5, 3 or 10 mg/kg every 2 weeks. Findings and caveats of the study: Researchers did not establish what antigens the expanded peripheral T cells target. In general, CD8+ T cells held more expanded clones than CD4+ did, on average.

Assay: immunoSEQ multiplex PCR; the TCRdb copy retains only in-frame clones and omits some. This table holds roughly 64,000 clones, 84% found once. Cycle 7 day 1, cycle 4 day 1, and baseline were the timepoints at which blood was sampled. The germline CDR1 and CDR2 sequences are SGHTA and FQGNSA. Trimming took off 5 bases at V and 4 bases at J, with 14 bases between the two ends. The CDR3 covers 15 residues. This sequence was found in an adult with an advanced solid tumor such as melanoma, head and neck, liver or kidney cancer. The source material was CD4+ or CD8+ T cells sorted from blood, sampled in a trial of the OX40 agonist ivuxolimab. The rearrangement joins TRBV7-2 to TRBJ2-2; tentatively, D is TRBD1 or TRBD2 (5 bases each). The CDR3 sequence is CASSPSTGTTGELFF. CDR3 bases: TGTGCCAGCAGCCCAAGCACGGGGACCACCGGGGAGCTGTTTTTT.